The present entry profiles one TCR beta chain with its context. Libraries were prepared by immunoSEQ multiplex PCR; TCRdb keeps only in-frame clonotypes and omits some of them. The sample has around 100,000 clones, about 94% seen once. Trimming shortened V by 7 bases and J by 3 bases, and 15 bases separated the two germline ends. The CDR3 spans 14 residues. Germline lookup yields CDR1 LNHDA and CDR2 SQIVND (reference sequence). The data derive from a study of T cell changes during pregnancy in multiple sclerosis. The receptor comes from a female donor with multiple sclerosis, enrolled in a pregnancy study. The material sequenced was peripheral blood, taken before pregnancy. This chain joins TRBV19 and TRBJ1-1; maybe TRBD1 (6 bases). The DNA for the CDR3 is TGTGCCAGTAATTGGGGGCAGGGGTACACTGAAGCTTTCTTT. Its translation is CASNWGQGYTEAFF.